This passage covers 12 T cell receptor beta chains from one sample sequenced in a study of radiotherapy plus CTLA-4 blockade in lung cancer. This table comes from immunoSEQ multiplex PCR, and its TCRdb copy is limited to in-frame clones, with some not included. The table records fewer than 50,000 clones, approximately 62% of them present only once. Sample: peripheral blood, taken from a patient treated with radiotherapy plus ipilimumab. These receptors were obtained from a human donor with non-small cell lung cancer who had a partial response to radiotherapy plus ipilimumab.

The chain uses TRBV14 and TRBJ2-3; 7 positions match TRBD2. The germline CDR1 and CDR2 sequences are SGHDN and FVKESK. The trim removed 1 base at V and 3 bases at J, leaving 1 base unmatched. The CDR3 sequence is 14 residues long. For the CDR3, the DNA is TGTGCCAGCAGCCAAGGGACTAGAACAGATACGCAGTATTTT. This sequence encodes CASSQGTRTDTQYF.

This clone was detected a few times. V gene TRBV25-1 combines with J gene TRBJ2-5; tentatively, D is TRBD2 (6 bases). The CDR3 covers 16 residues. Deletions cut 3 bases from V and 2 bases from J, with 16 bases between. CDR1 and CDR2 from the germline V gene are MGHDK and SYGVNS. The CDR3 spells CASSEEGEAWQETQYF. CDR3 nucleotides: TGTGCCAGCAGTGAGGAAGGGGAGGCTTGGCAAGAGACCCAGTACTTC.

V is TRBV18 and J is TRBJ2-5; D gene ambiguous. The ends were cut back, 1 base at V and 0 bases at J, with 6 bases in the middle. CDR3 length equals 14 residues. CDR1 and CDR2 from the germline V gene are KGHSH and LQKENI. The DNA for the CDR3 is TGTGCCAGCTCACCACTCCCCGACCAAGAGACCCAGTACTTC. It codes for CASSPLPDQETQYF.

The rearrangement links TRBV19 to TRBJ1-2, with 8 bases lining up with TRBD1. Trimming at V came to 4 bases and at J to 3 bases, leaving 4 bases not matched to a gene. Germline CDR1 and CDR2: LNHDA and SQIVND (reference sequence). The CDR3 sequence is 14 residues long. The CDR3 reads CASSKGQGDYGYTF. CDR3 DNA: TGTGCCAGTAGTAAAGGACAGGGCGACTATGGCTACACCTTC. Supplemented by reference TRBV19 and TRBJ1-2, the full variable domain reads DGGITQSPKYLFRKEGQNVTLSCEQNLNHDAMYWYRQDPGQGLRLIYYSQIVNDFQKGDIAEGYSVSREKKESFPLTVTSAQKNPTAFYLCASSKGQGDYGYTFGSGTRLTVV.

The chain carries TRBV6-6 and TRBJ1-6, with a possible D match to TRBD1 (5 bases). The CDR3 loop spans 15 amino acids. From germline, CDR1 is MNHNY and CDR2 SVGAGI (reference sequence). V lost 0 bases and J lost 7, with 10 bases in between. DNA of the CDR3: TGTGCCAGCAGTTACTCCACAGGTTCCAATTCACCCCTCCACTTT. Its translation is CASSYSTGSNSPLHF.

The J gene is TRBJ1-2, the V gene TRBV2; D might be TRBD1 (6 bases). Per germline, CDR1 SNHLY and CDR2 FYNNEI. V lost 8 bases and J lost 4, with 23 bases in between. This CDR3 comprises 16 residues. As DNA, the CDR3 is TGTGCCAGCCCTGGAGGGGGGGCCCCCTGGGGCTATGGCTACACCTTC. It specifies CASPGGGAPWGYGYTF.

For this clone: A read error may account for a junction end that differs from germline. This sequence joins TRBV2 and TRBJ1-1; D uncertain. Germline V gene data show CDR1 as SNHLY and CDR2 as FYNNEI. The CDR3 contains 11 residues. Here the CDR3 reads CASSQGTGAFF. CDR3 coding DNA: TGTGCCAGCAGTCAAGGCACTGGAGCTTTCTTT.

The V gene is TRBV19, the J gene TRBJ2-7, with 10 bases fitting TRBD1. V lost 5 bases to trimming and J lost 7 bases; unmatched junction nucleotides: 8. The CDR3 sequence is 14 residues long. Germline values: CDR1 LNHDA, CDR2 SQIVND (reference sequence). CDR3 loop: CASSPGTGVREQYF. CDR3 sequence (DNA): TGTGCCAGTAGTCCCGGGACAGGGGTTCGAGAGCAGTACTTC.

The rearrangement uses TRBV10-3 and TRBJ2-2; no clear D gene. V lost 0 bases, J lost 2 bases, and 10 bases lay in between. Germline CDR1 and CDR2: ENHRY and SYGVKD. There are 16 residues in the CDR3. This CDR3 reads CAISESSFSNTGELFF. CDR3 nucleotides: TGTGCCATCAGTGAGTCGAGCTTCTCCAACACCGGGGAGCTGTTTTTT.

In nucleotides, the CDR3 is TGTGCCTGGAGCAGAATAGCGGGGTACACAGATACGCAGTATTTT. It specifies CAWSRIAGYTDTQYF. The chain recombines TRBV30 with TRBJ2-3, with 8 bases lining up with TRBD2. From germline, CDR1 is GTSNPN and CDR2 SVGIG (reference sequence). The CDR3 has 15 residues. J lost 2 bases, V lost 3 bases, and 7 bases had no gene match.

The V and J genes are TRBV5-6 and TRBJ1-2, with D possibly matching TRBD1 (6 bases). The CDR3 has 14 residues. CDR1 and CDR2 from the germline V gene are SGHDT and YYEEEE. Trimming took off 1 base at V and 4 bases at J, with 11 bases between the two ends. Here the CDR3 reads CASSLSGGLYGYTF. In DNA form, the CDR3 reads TGTGCCAGCAGCTTGTCTGGGGGCCTCTATGGCTACACCTTC.

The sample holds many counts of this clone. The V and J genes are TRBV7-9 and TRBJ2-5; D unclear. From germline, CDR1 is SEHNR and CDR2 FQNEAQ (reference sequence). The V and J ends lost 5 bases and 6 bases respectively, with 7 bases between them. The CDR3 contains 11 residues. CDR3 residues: CASSGRKTQYF. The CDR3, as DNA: TGTGCCAGCAGCGGCAGGAAGACCCAGTACTTC.